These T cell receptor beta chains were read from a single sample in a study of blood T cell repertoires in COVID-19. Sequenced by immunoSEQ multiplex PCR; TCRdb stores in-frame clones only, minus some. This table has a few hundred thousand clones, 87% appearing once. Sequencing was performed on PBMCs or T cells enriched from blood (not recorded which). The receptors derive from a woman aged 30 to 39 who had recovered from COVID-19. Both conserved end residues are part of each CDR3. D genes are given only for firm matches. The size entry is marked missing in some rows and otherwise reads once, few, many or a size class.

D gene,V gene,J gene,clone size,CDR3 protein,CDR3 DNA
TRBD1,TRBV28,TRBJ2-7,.,CASRLGTASYEQYF,TGTGCCAGCAGGCTGGGGACAGCTTCCTACGAGCAGTACTTC
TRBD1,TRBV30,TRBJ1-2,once,CAWNEQGAFSGYTF,TGTGCCTGGAATGAACAGGGGGCGTTTTCTGGCTACACCTTC
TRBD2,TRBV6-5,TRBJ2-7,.,CASIGAGGRYEQYF,TGTGCCAGCATCGGGGCGGGAGGGAGGTACGAGCAGTACTTC
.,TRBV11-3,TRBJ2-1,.,CASSLVSGDNEQFF,TGTGCCAGCAGCTTAGTTTCGGGGGACAATGAGCAGTTCTTC
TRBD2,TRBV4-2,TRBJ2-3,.,CASSHLGWTSGGANRTDTQYF,TGTGCCAGCAGCCACTTAGGTTGGACTAGCGGGGGGGCGAATCGCACAGATACGCAGTATTTT
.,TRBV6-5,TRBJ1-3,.,CASSYSYGNTIYF,TGTGCCAGCAGTTACAGCTACGGAAACACCATATATTTT
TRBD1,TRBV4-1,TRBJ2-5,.,CASGGQGHETQYF,TGCGCCAGCGGAGGACAGGGCCACGAGACCCAGTACTTC
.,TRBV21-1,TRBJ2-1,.,CASSKVRRTSGSSYNEQFF,TGTGCCAGCAGCAAAGTACGTAGAACTAGCGGGAGTTCCTACAATGAGCAGTTCTTC
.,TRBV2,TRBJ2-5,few,CASKIYTTSSGTQYF,TGTGCCAGCAAAATATATACTACCTCCAGCGGGACCCAGTACTTC
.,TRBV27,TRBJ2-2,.,CASSPQGTGELFF,TGTGCCAGCAGTCCTCAGGGGACCGGGGAGCTGTTTTTT
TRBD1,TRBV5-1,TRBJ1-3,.,CASSVDRGGSGNTIYF,TGCGCCAGCAGCGTCGACAGGGGTGGCTCTGGAAACACCATATATTTT